A selection of T cell receptor beta chains follows, all from one sample in a study of shared clonotypes between healthy human individuals. Using immunoSEQ multiplex PCR, the repertoire was profiled, and TCRdb retains in-frame clones only, with some absent. This table holds 950,000 to 1,300,000 clones, 70% to 80% found once. Input material: memory CD4+ T cells sorted from blood. These receptors were taken from a man aged 18-30 years in good health. CDR3s include the opening cysteine and the closing phenylalanine or tryptophan. The D gene is left open where the match is weak. Clone sizes are given selectively: once, few, many, or a class where the clone is expanded.

j_gene: TRBJ1-1
abundance: .
len: 15
d_gene: .
v_gene: TRBV4-3
CDR3nt: TGCGCCAGCAGCCAATTGGGACGGGAGAACACTGAAGCTTTCTTT
CDR3aa: CASSQLGRENTEAFF

j_gene: TRBJ2-7
abundance: few
len: 15
d_gene: TRBD2
v_gene: TRBV5-1
CDR3nt: TGCGCCAGCAGCCCAGAACCGGGAGGGTCCTACGAGCAGTACTTC
CDR3aa: CASSPEPGGSYEQYF

j_gene: TRBJ1-3
abundance: .
len: 14
d_gene: .
v_gene: TRBV2
CDR3nt: TGTGCCAGCAGACAGGAAGCATCTGGAAACACCATATATTTT
CDR3aa: CASRQEASGNTIYF

j_gene: TRBJ2-1
abundance: .
len: 13
d_gene: .
v_gene: TRBV6-1
CDR3nt: TGTGCCATCAGTGAGCAGGGGTTAAATGAGCAGTTCTTC
CDR3aa: CAISEQGLNEQFF

j_gene: TRBJ2-7
abundance: .
len: 15
d_gene: TRBD1
v_gene: TRBV10-1
CDR3nt: TGCGCCAGCAGTGAATCACGGACAGGGGCCCACGAGCAGTACTTC
CDR3aa: CASSESRTGAHEQYF

j_gene: TRBJ2-3
abundance: .
len: 16
d_gene: TRBD2
v_gene: TRBV29-1
CDR3nt: TGCAGCGTTAAAGAGGGGATTAGCGGGAGCACAGATACGCAGTATTTT
CDR3aa: CSVKEGISGSTDTQYF

j_gene: TRBJ1-5
abundance: .
len: 14
d_gene: .
v_gene: TRBV6-1
CDR3nt: TGTGCCAGCAGTCAAGGATCGAGCAATCAGCCCCAGCATTTT
CDR3aa: CASSQGSSNQPQHF

j_gene: TRBJ1-3
abundance: once
len: 15
d_gene: TRBD1
v_gene: TRBV4-1
CDR3nt: TGCGCCAGCAGCCAGCCCCGGGACAGAGGAAACACCATATATTTT
CDR3aa: CASSQPRDRGNTIYF

j_gene: TRBJ2-5
abundance: .
len: 14
d_gene: .
v_gene: TRBV7-9
CDR3nt: TGTGCCAGCAGCACCCTGACGTACCAAGAGACCCAGTACTTC
CDR3aa: CASSTLTYQETQYF

j_gene: TRBJ2-2
abundance: .
len: 15
d_gene: .
v_gene: TRBV9
CDR3nt: TGTGCCAGCAGCCCCCAGGGTAAAACGACCGGGGAGCTGTTTTTT
CDR3aa: CASSPQGKTTGELFF

j_gene: TRBJ2-3
abundance: .
len: 15
d_gene: .
v_gene: TRBV5-4
CDR3nt: TGTGCCAGCAGCTTTGGGGGGTTTGGCACAGATACGCAGTATTTT
CDR3aa: CASSFGGFGTDTQYF

j_gene: TRBJ1-6
abundance: many
len: 15
d_gene: TRBD1
v_gene: TRBV5-1
CDR3nt: TGCGCCAGCAGCTTGACAGGGGCGGGTAATTCACCCCTCCACTTT
CDR3aa: CASSLTGAGNSPLHF

j_gene: TRBJ2-6
abundance: .
len: 15
d_gene: .
v_gene: TRBV18
CDR3nt: TGTGCCAGCTCACCGGTGGAGGCTGGGGCCAACGTCCTGACTTTC
CDR3aa: CASSPVEAGANVLTF

j_gene: TRBJ1-1
abundance: .
len: 11
d_gene: .
v_gene: TRBV6-5
CDR3nt: TGTGCCAGCAGTCAAGGACCCGAAGCTTTCTTT
CDR3aa: CASSQGPEAFF

j_gene: TRBJ2-3
abundance: once
len: 13
d_gene: .
v_gene: TRBV30
CDR3nt: TGTGCCTGGAGTGTAAGAGTCCCAGATACGCAGTATTTT
CDR3aa: CAWSVRVPDTQYF

j_gene: TRBJ1-6
abundance: few
len: 14
d_gene: TRBD1
v_gene: TRBV6-5
CDR3nt: TGTGCCAGCGCCGCCGGGACAGGCCGGTCACCCCTCCACTTT
CDR3aa: CASAAGTGRSPLHF

j_gene: TRBJ2-1
abundance: .
len: 16
d_gene: TRBD2
v_gene: TRBV11-3
CDR3nt: TGTGCCAGCAGCTTAAGTAGCGGGGGGGCCGTCGGTGAGCAGTTCTTC
CDR3aa: CASSLSSGGAVGEQFF

j_gene: TRBJ2-7
abundance: .
len: 15
d_gene: TRBD2
v_gene: TRBV19
CDR3nt: TGTGCCAGTAGTCCGGGACTAGCGGAGGCATACGAGCAGTACTTC
CDR3aa: CASSPGLAEAYEQYF